This record looks at one T cell receptor (beta chain) sequence and its context. This clonotype was observed many times. Its antigen is not yet known. Within one base of it there is no much larger clone, and no base qualities were kept. The library was prepared using PCR. Sequenced using a HiSeq X Ten. In TCRdb, the public reads were trimmed at Q25 with fastp and aligned with MiXCR, with productive beta chains retained. Identical CDR3 proteins give one entry, which carries the most common genes and DNA. Counted in this sample were about 19,000 distinct CDR3 sequences; roughly 50% of them appeared once. Around 19% of the sample is in the top ten clones. The entry originates in a study of CD4 and CD8 cells across lung adenocarcinoma regions (dated by TCRdb to the late 2010s). Study-level background: The study compared tumor centers with tumor margins to examine intratumor heterogeneity of the T cell receptor repertoire.

V lost 5 bases and J lost 2 bases, and the count of bases not matched to a germline gene is 5. The CDR3 holds 14 amino acids from the cysteine to the phenylalanine. Only the CDR3 part of the read is kept: 42 bases, read in frame from the first base. According to the germline V gene, CDR1 reads MNHNS and CDR2 reads SASEGT. The donors were patients who had localized lung adenocarcinoma, which is a subtype of non-small cell lung cancer. The samples were taken from the margins of localized lung adenocarcinomas. CD4+ T cells from tumor tissue were profiled separately from CD8+ T cells for TCR repertoire analysis.

What was sequenced was CD4+ T cells from the margin of a lung tumor. The cell subset or site label, as the study defines it: tumor margin region. The sequence was collected from a male donor with lung adenocarcinoma. The CD4 and CD8 labels of this study may be unreliable. This sequence uses TRBV6-1 and TRBJ2-5, and TRBD2 matches 7 of the central bases. The CDR3 has the sequence CASSQSSGQETQYF. Read as DNA, the sequence is TGTGCCAGCAGTCAATCTAGCGGACAAGAGACCCAGTACTTC.